Below, one T cell receptor beta chain is given with its context. V shed 0 bases and J shed 4 bases, with 11 bases lying between them. The length of the CDR3 is 14 residues. The germline V gene encodes CDR1 SGHNT and CDR2 YYREEE (reference sequence). Study processing details: Reference gene primer amplification gave nucleated cell count estimates. Sequenced by immunoSEQ multiplex PCR; TCRdb stores in-frame clones only, minus some. The V and J calls and clone size are taken from that table; D and trimming were inferred from the DNA. The sample shows about 99,000 clones, roughly 84% of them seen only once. This entry is derived from a study of blood T cell repertoires in COVID-19. Looking at the study overall: From the United States, Italy and Spain came samples of acute and convalescent COVID-19. Sources were T cells, B-cell-depleted T cells, or PBMCs; the material itself was cDNA or gDNA.

The J gene is TRBJ2-7, the V gene TRBV5-4; maybe TRBD2 (7 bases). This TCR was recovered from a man between 70 and 80 years old with active or convalescent COVID-19. The sequencing sample was made of peripheral blood. CDR3 sequence: CASSLDGGPYEQYF. In DNA form, the CDR3 reads TGTGCCAGCAGCTTGGACGGGGGGCCATACGAGCAGTACTTC.